This entry lists 20 T cell receptor beta chains sequenced from one sample in a study of blood T cell repertoires in COVID-19 (dated by TCRdb to 2018 to 2021). The library was built by means of the immunoSEQ multiplex PCR assay. The immuneACCESS repertoire file appears here via TCRdb, limited to in-frame rearrangements. These files lack a portion of the clones; in checked studies, under half of the deficit traces to unresolved V genes, and the cause of the others is not known. Recorded for this sample are 200,000 to 250,000 clones; about 85% of them occurred a single time. The ten largest clones add up to approximately 0.89% of the sample. Sample: peripheral blood. The receptors originated from a man aged 40-49 years with acute or convalescent COVID-19.

In its sample, this clone was seen once. V and J are TRBV5-8 and TRBJ2-1; 8 bases agree with TRBD2. This CDR3 is built from 17 residues. The germline V gene has CDR1 SGHTS and CDR2 YDEGEE. Trimming cost V 4 bases and J 1 base; bases outside gene matches: 10. CDR3 sequence: CASSLTLAGESYNEQFF. In nucleotides, the CDR3 is TGTGCCAGCAGCCTGACTCTAGCGGGTGAATCCTACAATGAGCAGTTCTTC.

The rearrangement uses TRBV11-3 and TRBJ2-1; D call uncertain. CDR1 is SGHNT, CDR2 YENEEA, per germline. Trimming left V 5 bases short and J 4 bases short, with 9 bases between. The CDR3 consists of 13 residues. In nucleotides, the CDR3 is TGTGCCAGCAGCGTCACAGTTTACAATGAGCAGTTCTTC. Translated: CASSVTVYNEQFF. The full variable domain, completed using reference TRBV11-3 and TRBJ2-1, is EAGVVQSPRYKIIEKKQPVAFWCNPISGHNTLYWYLQNLGQGPELLIRYENEEAVDDSQLPKDRFSAERLKGVDSTLKIQPAELGDSAVYLCASSVTVYNEQFFGPGTRLTVL.

This clone turned up a few times. V is TRBV19 and J is TRBJ1-4, with 12 bases that match TRBD1. Germline CDR1 and CDR2: LNHDA and SQIVND (reference sequence). The length of the CDR3 is 20 residues. The V segment lost 1 base and the J segment 2 bases; nucleotides outside the gene matches: 11. CDR3: CASSIAPRDRGPRTNEKLFF. CDR3 nucleotides: TGTGCCAGTAGTATAGCACCTCGGGACAGGGGGCCTCGGACTAATGAAAAACTGTTTTTT.

This clone was recorded once. The rearrangement joins TRBV2 to TRBJ1-1; 7 bases match TRBD1. Germline CDR1 SNHLY, CDR2 FYNNEI. After removal of 6 bases from V and 4 bases from J, the junction contained 11 bases not matched to a gene. The CDR3 has 15 amino acids. In DNA form, the CDR3 reads TGTGCCAGCAGAGCTAGACAGGGTTGGGGCACTGAAGCTTTCTTT. Protein sequence: CASRARQGWGTEAFF.

This clone was counted between two and nine times. In the same sample, other DNA sequences code for this CDR3. The chain couples TRBV6-5 to TRBJ2-7; 11 nucleotides match TRBD1. In germline, CDR1 is MNHEY, CDR2 SVGAGI. V lost 2 bases, J lost 4 bases, and 1 base stayed unmatched. This CDR3 has 14 amino acids. The CDR3 region has the DNA TGTGCCAGCAGTTACGGACAGGGGGCGTACGAGCAGTACTTC. This translates into CASSYGQGAYEQYF.

V gene TRBV10-3 combines with J gene TRBJ1-2, with 7 nucleotides matching TRBD1. The junction had 10 bases not matched to a gene; V was cut back by 4 bases and J by 5 bases. CDR3 length equals 15 residues. Germline lookup yields CDR1 ENHRY and CDR2 SYGVKD. The CDR3: CAISGVEGAAYGYTF. The CDR3 region has the DNA TGTGCCATCAGTGGTGTGGAGGGGGCAGCGTATGGCTACACCTTC.

V gene TRBV5-4 combines with J gene TRBJ2-7, with D possibly TRBD1 on 5 matching bases. CDR1 SGHNT and CDR2 YYREEE come from the germline V gene (reference sequence). The CDR3 runs to 14 residues. Trimming left V 0 bases short and J 3 bases short, with 10 bases between. CDR3 bases: TGTGCCAGCAGCTTGGATGGGCAGGGCTACGAGCAGTACTTC. This gives the protein CASSLDGQGYEQYF.

The J gene is TRBJ1-5, the V gene TRBV24-1, with D perhaps matching TRBD1 (5 bases). The CDR3 is made up of 14 amino acids. Germline V gene sequence: CDR1 KGHDR, CDR2 SFDVKD. V was clipped by 9 bases and J by 0 bases, with 11 bases between them. The CDR3 loop reads CATASTVSNQPQHF. As DNA, the CDR3 is TGTGCCACCGCCTCGACAGTTAGCAATCAGCCCCAGCATTTT.

The rearrangement joins TRBV4-1 to TRBJ1-1, with 7 bases identical to TRBD1. The CDR3 sequence is 17 residues long. The J segment lost 3 bases and the V segment lost 1 base, leaving 11 bases of the junction unmatched. CDR1 and CDR2 (germline): MGHRA, YSYEKL. CDR3 in amino acids: CASSQGQGGVDHTEAFF. The CDR3 DNA sequence: TGCGCCAGCAGCCAAGGGCAAGGGGGCGTCGATCACACTGAAGCTTTCTTT.

The chain carries TRBV7-8 and TRBJ2-1; 7 bases are a match to TRBD2. Germline V gives CDR1 SGHVS, CDR2 FQNEAQ. This CDR3 comprises 15 residues. Trimming cost V 4 bases and J 3 bases; bases outside gene matches: 6. The DNA of the CDR3 is TGTGCCAGCAGCTCACTGGCGGGGGTCTACAATGAGCAGTTCTTC. Its translation is CASSSLAGVYNEQFF.

The chain employs TRBV30 and TRBJ1-4, with TRBD1 matching over 8 bases. Germline-derived CDR1 and CDR2 are GTSNPN and SVGIG (reference sequence). Losses at the gene ends were 3 bases for V and 8 bases for J; bases not matched to a gene: 14. CDR3 size: 16 residues. As DNA, the CDR3 is TGTGCCTGGAGACCCAAAACGACAGGGGCTTACGAAAAACTGTTTTTT. This encodes CAWRPKTTGAYEKLFF.

This CDR3 reads CASSLTVGGDEKLFF. The CDR3 DNA follows: TGCGCCAGCAGCTTGACTGTCGGGGGGGATGAAAAACTGTTTTTT. The chain has TRBV5-1 and TRBJ1-4, with D possibly matching TRBD1 (5 bases). CDR3 size: 15 residues. Germline V lookup: CDR1 SGHRS, CDR2 YFSETQ. Trimming took 1 base from V and 6 from J, leaving 13 bases between them.

The table lists this clone with a few counts. The CDR3 loop is CASSLDSSNYEQYF. The CDR3 bases are TGCGCCAGCAGCTTGGACAGCTCAAACTACGAGCAGTACTTC. This chain joins TRBV5-1 and TRBJ2-7; unclear D gene. CDR1 is SGHRS, CDR2 YFSETQ, per germline. The CDR3 contains 14 residues. V was cut by 0 bases and J by 3 bases, with 10 bases left in between.

V and J are TRBV3-1 (or the pseudogene TRBV3-2) and TRBJ1-3; D not resolved. V lost 4 bases and J 4 bases, leaving 14 bases between the germline ends. The CDR3 length is 15 residues. Germline values: CDR1 LGHDT, CDR2 YNNKEL (reference sequence). The CDR3 is CASSPGEFFGNTIYF. In nucleotides, the CDR3 is TGTGCCAGCAGCCCCGGGGAGTTCTTCGGAAACACCATATATTTT.

The table lists this clone with a count of one. V gene TRBV19 combines with J gene TRBJ2-1; 11 bases agree with TRBD1. The CDR3 has 16 residues. Germline CDR1 and CDR2: LNHDA and SQIVND (reference sequence). V lost 8 bases, J lost 10 bases, and 16 bases stayed unmatched. The CDR3 reads CASRRGDRGSSGEQFF. The CDR3 DNA sequence: TGTGCCAGTCGTCGGGGGGACAGGGGGTCTTCGGGCGAGCAGTTCTTC.

Here the CDR3 DNA reads TGTGCCAGCAGCGTACTTGCCCGGGCCAGGGGTGAAGAGACCCAGTACTTC. Protein product: CASSVLARARGEETQYF. The V call is TRBV9, the J call TRBJ2-5; the D gene is possibly TRBD1 (6 bases). CDR1 is SGDLS and CDR2 is YYNGEE in the germline V gene. This CDR3 is 17 amino acids long. V was trimmed by 1 base and J by 3 bases, leaving 19 bases between them.

The chain combines TRBV7-9 with TRBJ2-2; a weak D match, TRBD2 (6 bases). The germline V gene encodes CDR1 SEHNR and CDR2 FQNEAQ (reference sequence). V was trimmed by 8 bases and J by 6 bases, leaving 16 bases between them. The CDR3 is made up of 14 amino acids. The CDR3 DNA reads as TGTGCCAGCGGAGGGAGTCAGGGCGCCGGGGAGCTGTTTTTT. Amino acid sequence: CASGGSQGAGELFF.

The rearrangement links TRBV11-2 to TRBJ1-1; TRBD1 aligns across 7 bases. Germline CDR1 SGHAT, CDR2 FQNNGV. The CDR3 loop spans 14 amino acids. With V trimmed by 2 bases and J by 7 bases, 7 bases remained unmatched. CDR3 DNA sequence: TGTGCCAGCAGCTTATCGACAGGGCAGTTTGAAGCTTTCTTT. Its translation: CASSLSTGQFEAFF.

Notes on this clone: Other DNA sequences within the sample encode an identical CDR3. The genes are TRBV18 and TRBJ1-2, with 7 bases identical to TRBD1. Germline CDR1 reads KGHSH; CDR2 reads LQKENI. V gave up 6 bases and J gave up 2 bases; unmatched junction bases: 3. CDR3 length equals 13 residues. As DNA, the CDR3 is TGTGCCAGCTCCCTGGACAGGAACTATGGCTACACCTTC. It is translated as CASSLDRNYGYTF.

The chain uses TRBV5-6 and TRBJ1-4; D remains ambiguous. Between the trimmed V and J ends, which lost 0 bases and 7 bases, there was a span of 7 bases. The germline CDR1 and CDR2 sequences are SGHDT and YYEEEE. This CDR3 is built from 13 residues. CDR3 sequence reads: CASSLGMSEKLFF. The CDR3 DNA is TGTGCCAGCAGCTTGGGAATGAGTGAAAAACTGTTTTTT.